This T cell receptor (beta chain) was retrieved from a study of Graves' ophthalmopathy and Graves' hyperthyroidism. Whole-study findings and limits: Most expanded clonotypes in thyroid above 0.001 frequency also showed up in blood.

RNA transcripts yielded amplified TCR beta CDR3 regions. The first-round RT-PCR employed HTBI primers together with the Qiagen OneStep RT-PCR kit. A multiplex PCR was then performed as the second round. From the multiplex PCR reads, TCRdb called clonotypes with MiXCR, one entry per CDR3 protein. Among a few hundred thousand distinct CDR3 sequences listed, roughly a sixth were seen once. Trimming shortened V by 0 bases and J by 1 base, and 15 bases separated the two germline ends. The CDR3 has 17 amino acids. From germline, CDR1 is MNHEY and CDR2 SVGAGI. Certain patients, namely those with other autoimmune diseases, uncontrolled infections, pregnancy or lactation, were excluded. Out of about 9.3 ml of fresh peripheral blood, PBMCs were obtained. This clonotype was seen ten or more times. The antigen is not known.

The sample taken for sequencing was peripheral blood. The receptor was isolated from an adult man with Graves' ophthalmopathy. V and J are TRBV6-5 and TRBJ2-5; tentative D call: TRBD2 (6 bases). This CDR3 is CASSYSGPLALQETQYF. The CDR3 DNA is TGTGCCAGCAGTTACTCGGGGCCCCTAGCGCTCCAAGAGACCCAGTACTTC.